This entry is about one T cell receptor (beta chain). What it binds is unknown. These data are taken from a study of regulatory T cells in long-lasting Graves disease. Study-wide findings and caveats: Few sampled subjects may have lowered accuracy. Those with persistent Graves' had less TCR diversity than newly diagnosed patients. There was favoring of TRBV28, TRBJ1-2 and TRBJ2-5 in persistent disease.

The CDR3 has 11 amino acids. The germline V and J ends were trimmed by 8 bases and 6 bases, with 9 bases remaining between them. Germline V gene lookup returns CDR1 ENHRY and CDR2 SYGVKD. As to time point: persistent/refractory GD, antithyroid drugs over 5 years with positive TRAb. RNA extracted from PBMCs served as the sequencing template. Both iRepertoire HTBI primers and Arm-PCR of CDR3 regions were used to build the TCR beta libraries. The authors' processing: Identification of gene segments yielded approximately 62 TRBV and around 13 TRBJ across samples. TCRdb re-derived calls from the multiplex PCR reads in MiXCR, one entry per CDR3 protein. The V and J calls and clone size are TCRdb's, not the authors'. Of some 340,000 distinct CDR3 sequences listed, more than 20% are singletons.

Sequenced here: peripheral blood mononuclear cells (PBMCs), sampled when the disease was refractory, from a patient treated with antithyroid drugs. This clonotype was sampled from a woman aged 40 to 55 with Graves disease. The chain employs TRBV10-3 and TRBJ2-3; D might be TRBD1 (6 bases). The CDR3 loop is CAIGTGDTQYF. Written as DNA, the CDR3 is TGTGCCATCGGAACAGGGGATACGCAGTATTTT.